One and the same sample provided the 22 T cell receptor beta chains below, sequenced in a study of cytomegalovirus exposure and HLA in healthy donors. Using immunoSEQ multiplex PCR, the repertoire was profiled, and TCRdb retains in-frame clones only, with some absent. The sample holds approximately 110,000 clones, around nine tenths seen once. Specimen: PBMCs. The source of these receptors is a woman under 30 in good health and CMV-seronegative.

The V gene is TRBV5-4, the J gene TRBJ1-4; D is undetermined. The CDR3 is made up of 15 amino acids. CDR1 is SGHNT and CDR2 is YYREEE in the germline V gene (reference sequence). Deletions cut 1 base from V and 5 bases from J, with 12 bases between. CDR3: CASSLQTGGNEKLFF. CDR3 nucleotide sequence: TGTGCCAGCAGCTTGCAGACGGGAGGGAATGAAAAACTGTTTTTT.

This chain links TRBV6-5 with TRBJ1-2, with 9 nucleotides matching TRBD1. V dropped 2 bases and J dropped 2; count of bases not matched to a gene: 6. From germline, CDR1 is MNHEY and CDR2 SVGAGI. The CDR3 extends over 16 amino acids. CDR3 amino acids: CASSYQRTGANYGYTF. CDR3 nucleotides: TGTGCCAGCAGTTACCAAAGGACAGGGGCGAACTATGGCTACACCTTC.

The chain combines TRBV7-6 with TRBJ2-3; TRBD2 agrees at 8 bases. Germline CDR1 SGHVS, CDR2 FNYEAQ. V gave up 6 bases and J gave up 8 bases; unmatched junction bases: 16. This CDR3 is 16 amino acids long. The DNA of the CDR3 is TGTGCCAGCAGTGCTTCCTACCGGGGGGGTTCTGGTACGCAGTATTTT. Protein product: CASSASYRGGSGTQYF. The variable domain in full, with the rest retrieved from reference TRBV7-6 and TRBJ2-3, is GAGVSQSPRYKVTKRGQDVALRCDPISGHVSLYWYRQALGQGPEFLTYFNYEAQQDKSGLPNDRFSAERPEGSISTLTIQRTEQRDSAMYRCASSASYRGGSGTQYFGPGTRLTVL.

This clone was seen many times. The chain employs TRBV27 and TRBJ2-7; TRBD1 matches at 8 bases. The J segment lost 1 base and the V segment lost 5 bases, leaving 7 bases of the junction unmatched. CDR1 MNHEY and CDR2 SMNVEV come from the germline V gene (reference sequence). The CDR3 spans 15 residues. The CDR3 region is CASSHRTGPSYEQYF. Here the CDR3 DNA reads TGTGCCAGCAGTCATCGGACAGGGCCATCCTACGAGCAGTACTTC.

V usage is TRBV11-3 and J usage is TRBJ2-7; D possibly corresponds to TRBD1 (6 bases). The CDR3 sequence is 15 residues long. In germline, CDR1 is SGHNT, CDR2 YENEEA. V lost 2 bases and J lost 2, with 13 bases in between. In nucleotides, the CDR3 is TGTGCCAGCAGCTTATGGGACATAAGAACCTACGAGCAGTACTTC. Its protein product is CASSLWDIRTYEQYF.

The chain joins TRBV30 to TRBJ1-2, with 7 bases aligning to TRBD1. Trimming at V came to 0 bases and at J to 14 bases, leaving 12 bases not matched to a gene. The CDR3 extends over 13 amino acids. The germline V gene encodes CDR1 GTSNPN and CDR2 SVGIG (reference sequence). The CDR3 coding sequence is TGTGCCTGGAGTGTGGAGGGGGCGCGGGAAAAAACCTTC. This encodes CAWSVEGAREKTF.

This clone appeared a single time. J is TRBJ1-4 and V is TRBV11-3, with TRBD1 matching over 10 bases. This CDR3 has 17 residues. Germline assignment: CDR1 SGHNT and CDR2 YENEEA. With V trimmed by 5 bases and J by 8 bases, 14 bases remained unmatched. The DNA of the CDR3 is TGTGCCAGCAGCACCCAAGACAGGGGGCGAACGTTCGAAAAACTGTTTTTT. It translates to CASSTQDRGRTFEKLFF.

The V and J genes are TRBV11-3 and TRBJ2-5; TRBD2 agrees at 8 bases. CDR3 length equals 15 residues. With V trimmed by 5 bases and J by 4 bases, 9 bases remained unmatched. Germline V gene data show CDR1 as SGHNT and CDR2 as YENEEA. The CDR3 nucleotides read TGTGCCAGCAGCCTTCAGGGACTAGAGGGAGAGACCCAGTACTTC. Protein: CASSLQGLEGETQYF.

The V gene is TRBV19, the J gene TRBJ2-1, with TRBD1 matching over 9 bases. V lost 6 bases, J lost 0 bases, and 6 bases stayed unmatched. Germline CDR1 LNHDA, CDR2 SQIVND (reference sequence). The CDR3 contains 16 residues. CDR3 DNA sequence: TGTGCCAGTAGGCCGACAGGGGGAAACTCCTACAATGAGCAGTTCTTC. The encoded protein is CASRPTGGNSYNEQFF.

The chain carries TRBV27 and TRBJ1-2; D perhaps matches TRBD1 (6 bases). The V gene's germline CDR1 is MNHEY and CDR2 SMNVEV (reference sequence). The CDR3 is made up of 16 amino acids. Trimming cost V 4 bases and J 2 bases, with 17 bases left between them. The CDR3 loop is CASSYQRGTSNYGYTF. The CDR3 DNA is TGTGCCAGCAGTTATCAGAGGGGGACATCCAACTATGGCTACACCTTC.

CDR3 in amino acids: CASSQVDRDNQPQHF. DNA for the CDR3: TGCGCCAGCAGCCAGGTCGACAGGGACAATCAGCCCCAGCATTTT. V is TRBV4-1 and J is TRBJ1-5, with 7 positions matching TRBD1. The ends lost 3 bases at V and 3 bases at J; junction bases unmatched: 5. Per the germline V gene, CDR1 is MGHRA and CDR2 is YSYEKL. This CDR3 comprises 15 residues.

The chain links TRBV5-4 to TRBJ2-7; 7 bases are shared with TRBD2. Unmatched junction bases numbered 2, after V lost 3 bases and J lost 2 bases. This CDR3 has 13 residues. Per germline, CDR1 SGHNT and CDR2 YYREEE (reference sequence). The CDR3 reads CASSSSGAYEQYF. CDR3 in DNA: TGTGCCAGCAGCTCTAGCGGAGCCTACGAGCAGTACTTC.

The chain joins TRBV19 to TRBJ1-5, with a possible D match to TRBD1 (5 bases). Germline CDR1 is LNHDA and CDR2 is SQIVND (reference sequence). CDR3 length: 15 amino acids. Deletions cut 7 bases from V and 4 bases from J, with 17 bases between. This CDR3 is CASTYRGTLNQPQHF. CDR3 bases: TGTGCCAGTACTTATCGGGGGACTCTTAATCAGCCCCAGCATTTT.

The chain is built from TRBV28 and TRBJ2-7; 7 bases are shared with TRBD2. The CDR3 consists of 14 residues. The V gene end was trimmed by 6 bases and the J gene end by 7 bases; junction bases not matched to a gene: 12. CDR1 is MDHEN and CDR2 is SYDVKM in the germline V gene. This CDR3 is CASRTGLLYVEQYF. The CDR3 nucleotides read TGTGCCAGCAGGACGGGACTACTCTACGTAGAGCAGTACTTC.

V is TRBV5-1 and J is TRBJ2-4; 7 bases line up with TRBD1. CDR1 and CDR2 from the germline V gene are SGHRS and YFSETQ. CDR3 size: 12 residues. Trimming removed 3 bases from V and 7 bases from J; junction bases left unmatched: 1. The CDR3 nucleotides read TGCGCCAGCAGCTCGACAGGGAACATTCAGTACTTC. Translating gives CASSSTGNIQYF.

This clone was seen once. The chain has TRBV28 and TRBJ2-1; 7 positions match TRBD2. This CDR3 is 15 amino acids long. CDR1 and CDR2 (germline): MDHEN, SYDVKM. J was trimmed by 8 bases and V by 5 bases; bases with no gene match: 12. CDR3 nucleotide sequence: TGTGCCAGCAGTAGCAGAGGGAGGGCCGATGATGAGCAGTTCTTC. Translating gives CASSSRGRADDEQFF.

The V gene is TRBV27, the J gene TRBJ2-4; 11 bases align to TRBD2. Trimming removed 5 bases from V and 6 bases from J; junction bases left unmatched: 6. This CDR3 is 15 amino acids long. Germline CDR1 MNHEY, CDR2 SMNVEV (reference sequence). CDR3 coding DNA: TGTGCCAGCAGTATCCTAGCGGGAGGAGGAAACATTCAGTACTTC. Translating gives CASSILAGGGNIQYF.

The chain couples TRBV7-9 to TRBJ1-2; a possible D gene is TRBD1 (5 bases). There are 13 residues in the CDR3. From germline, CDR1 is SEHNR and CDR2 FQNEAQ (reference sequence). V was shortened by 4 bases and J by 4 bases, with 10 bases between the two germline ends. The CDR3 nucleotides read TGTGCCAGCAGCTCGACAGCTAGCTATGGCTACACCTTC. Its translation is CASSSTASYGYTF.

This clone came up once. This chain uses TRBV28 with TRBJ1-2; 8 bases align to TRBD1. V lost 3 bases to trimming and J lost 4 bases; unmatched junction nucleotides: 16. CDR3 length equals 18 residues. Germline-derived CDR1 and CDR2 are MDHEN and SYDVKM. Here the CDR3 DNA reads TGTGCCAGCAGTTTCCCCCCACGGACAGGGAAATTCTCCTATGGCTACACCTTC. This codes for CASSFPPRTGKFSYGYTF.

The V and J genes are TRBV9 and TRBJ2-5; 14 bases agree with TRBD2. There are 17 residues in the CDR3. CDR1 is SGDLS, CDR2 YYNGEE, per germline. Trimming cost V 4 bases and J 0 bases; bases outside gene matches: 5. DNA for the CDR3: TGTGCCAGCAGCACTCGACTAGCGGGGGGGTACCAAGAGACCCAGTACTTC. Translation gives CASSTRLAGGYQETQYF.

The rearrangement uses TRBV27 and TRBJ2-1; 7 bases agree with TRBD1. Germline assignment: CDR1 MNHEY and CDR2 SMNVEV (reference sequence). J lost 0 bases, V lost 5 bases, and 16 bases had no gene match. The CDR3 covers 19 residues. DNA of the CDR3: TGTGCCAGCAGTCCCGGGACAGTCGGTCAACGTATCTCCTACAATGAGCAGTTCTTC. It encodes CASSPGTVGQRISYNEQFF.

This chain links TRBV29-1 with TRBJ2-3; TRBD2 agrees at 7 bases. This CDR3 is built from 11 residues. Germline-derived CDR1 and CDR2 are SQVTM and ANQGSEA. V lost 5 bases and J lost 14; bases outside the gene matches: 10. In nucleotides, the CDR3 is TGCAGCGTTCGGACTAGTGAATCTCTGTATTTT. This translates into CSVRTSESLYF.